The present entry profiles one T cell receptor (beta chain) with its context. Antigen unknown. Using immunoSEQ multiplex PCR, the repertoire was profiled, and TCRdb retains in-frame clones only, with some absent. This repertoire shows 100,000 to 150,000 clones, 80% to 90% found once; its top ten account for over 8.5%. The data are from a study of T cell responses to AZD1222 COVID-19 vaccine. Study-level points and caveats: Most donors were white British and more were female, and clonal diversity was possibly underestimated.

V lost 6 bases to trimming and J lost 5 bases, with 15 bases between them. The CDR3 runs to 14 residues. Per germline, CDR1 MDHEN and CDR2 SYDVKM. The chain employs TRBV28 and TRBJ2-3; D is uncertain. This TCR was recovered from an adult in good health. Here the sequenced sample was peripheral blood, taken on day 0 of MenACWY control vaccination. The CDR3 loop is CASSPSRWLDTQYF. The CDR3 DNA is TGTGCCAGCAGCCCCTCCCGGTGGTTAGATACGCAGTATTTT.